Presented here are 27 T cell receptor beta chains from one specimen sequenced in a study of read filtering for tumor transcriptome and immune sequencing. From approximately 430 ng of RNA, a library with molecular barcoded alpha/delta and beta/gamma adaptors was made. Each CDR3 protein is one row after TCRdb ran MiXCR on the reads. The table shows roughly 61,000 distinct CDR3 sequences, with approximately 13% occurring only once. Sample: a population of CD138-negative cells sorted from bone marrow. All receptors derive from a donor at least 40 years old with multiple myeloma.

This clonotype was recorded at least ten times. The chain carries TRBV3-1 and TRBJ2-2, with 7 bases that match TRBD2. CDR3 size: 16 residues. V trimming: 4 bases; J trimming: 4 bases; junction bases outside the gene matches: 9. CDR1 and CDR2 (germline): LGHDT, YNNKEL (reference sequence). Here the CDR3 reads CASSPRLGGVTGELFF. CDR3 in DNA: TGTGCCAGCAGCCCCCGGCTGGGAGGGGTCACCGGGGAGCTGTTTTTT.

Of note for this clonotype: Mismatch with germline at one junction end may stem from a read error. The chain joins TRBV6-5 to TRBJ2-3; D is undetermined. CDR1 MNHEY and CDR2 SVGAGI come from the germline V gene. This CDR3 contains 11 residues. CDR3 region: CASSSTDMQYF. CDR3 DNA sequence: TGTGCCAGCAGCAGCACAGATATGCAGTATTTT.

This clonotype was seen many times. The gene calls are TRBV7-6 and TRBJ2-4; D tentatively reads TRBD1 or TRBD2 (6 bases each). This CDR3 is 14 amino acids long. Germline loops: CDR1 SGHVS, CDR2 FNYEAQ. V was trimmed by 4 bases and J by 3 bases, leaving 10 bases between them. The DNA of the CDR3 is TGTGCCAGCAGCTCCGGGGGCGGCAAAAACATTCAGTACTTC. Its translation: CASSSGGGKNIQYF.

In its sample, this clonotype was seen a few times. The V gene is TRBV29-1, the J gene TRBJ1-1, with D hard to call. The V and J ends lost 5 bases and 1 base respectively, with 5 bases between them. The CDR3 is made up of 11 amino acids. Germline assignment: CDR1 SQVTM and CDR2 ANQGSEA. CDR3: CSVYQNTEAFF. The DNA for the CDR3 is TGCAGCGTTTATCAGAACACTGAAGCTTTCTTT.

This clonotype was recorded once. This chain connects TRBV6-5 to TRBJ2-7; 10 bases line up with TRBD1. The CDR3 is 14 amino acids. J lost 4 bases, V lost 2 bases, and 2 bases had no gene match. Germline CDR1 MNHEY, CDR2 SVGAGI. CDR3 region: CASSYGGQGYEQYF. CDR3 nucleotides: TGTGCCAGCAGTTACGGGGGACAGGGGTACGAGCAGTACTTC.

This clonotype was observed many times. One end of the junction does not line up with germline, which may come from a read error. The chain employs TRBV6-1 and TRBJ1-1; 9 nucleotides align to TRBD1. This CDR3 contains 15 residues. Germline values: CDR1 MNHNS, CDR2 SASEGT. The CDR3 reads CASSAYGTGNAEAFF. CDR3 nucleotide sequence: TGTGCCAGCAGTGCATATGGGACAGGGAACGCTGAAGCTTTCTTT.

This clonotype was seen only a few times. This sequence may be a read error, since a much larger clone differs from it by one base. As the CDR3 is not closed by the conserved phenylalanine or tryptophan, this likely results from a read error. The gene calls are TRBV6-6 and TRBJ2-3; 9 bases agree with TRBD1. Looked up from germline, CDR1 is MNHNY and CDR2 is SVGAGI (reference sequence). With 7 bases clipped from V and 5 bases from J, the junction kept 16 bases outside the gene matches. CDR3 length: 17 residues. The CDR3 nucleotides are TGTGCCAGCACTAAAACGACGGGCCGGACAGGGGTAGATACGCAGTATCTT. As protein: CASTKTTGRTGVDTQYL.

By share, this clonotype ranks as medium-sized. The J gene is TRBJ2-7, the V gene TRBV2; weak D call: TRBD2 (7 bases). The CDR3 loop spans 11 amino acids. Germline loops: CDR1 SNHLY, CDR2 FYNNEI. Trimming left V 8 bases short and J 6 bases short, with 11 bases between. The chain's CDR3 is CASRGAGEQYF. The CDR3 nucleotides read TGTGCCAGCCGGGGGGCTGGCGAGCAGTACTTC.

This clonotype was counted at least ten times. This chain joins TRBV7-9 and TRBJ2-1; no definite D call. The CDR3 is made up of 14 amino acids. V shed 8 bases and J shed 6 bases, with 17 bases lying between them. CDR1 is SEHNR, CDR2 FQNEAQ, per germline (reference sequence). As DNA, the CDR3 is TGTGCCAGCGCCCGGTTAGACTCTACCAATGAGCAGTTCTTC. Translated, it gives CASARLDSTNEQFF.

Many counts were recorded for this clonotype. The chain recombines TRBV5-1 with TRBJ2-1; TRBD2 agrees at 9 bases. CDR1 is SGHRS, CDR2 YFSETQ, per germline. The length of the CDR3 is 15 residues. V gave up 4 bases and J gave up 4 bases; unmatched junction bases: 6. In nucleotides, the CDR3 is TGCGCCAGCAGCAACCTAGCGGGGAGGTACAATGAGCAGTTCTTC. This sequence encodes CASSNLAGRYNEQFF.

This clonotype showed up many times. This chain links TRBV3-1 with TRBJ1-1; tentatively, D is TRBD1 (5 bases). The CDR3 has 17 residues. Between the trimmed V and J ends, which lost 1 base and 4 bases, there was a span of 19 bases. CDR1 and CDR2 (germline): LGHDT, YNNKEL (reference sequence). The CDR3 DNA is TGTGCCAGCAGCCAAGGATCGGAGGGCAGGGCGAGCACTGAAGCTTTCTTT. This encodes CASSQGSEGRASTEAFF.

This clonotype was detected ten times or more. This sequence joins TRBV3-1 and TRBJ2-2, with D unresolved. The V end lost 1 base, the J end lost 4 bases, and 7 bases lay between the germline ends. Per the germline V gene, CDR1 is LGHDT and CDR2 is YNNKEL (reference sequence). The length of the CDR3 is 14 residues. The CDR3 sequence is CASSQVAATGELFF. The CDR3 DNA reads as TGTGCCAGCAGCCAAGTTGCGGCCACCGGGGAGCTGTTTTTT.

This clonotype occurred many times. The chain combines TRBV24-1 with TRBJ2-2; possibly TRBD1 for D (6 bases). The CDR3 is 13 residues long. The germline V gene has CDR1 KGHDR and CDR2 SFDVKD. The V gene lost 7 bases and the J gene lost 8 bases, with 13 bases spanning the gap. CDR3 amino acids: CATSRGSPGELFF. DNA for the CDR3: TGTGCCACCAGCAGGGGCAGCCCTGGGGAGCTGTTTTTT.

The chain employs TRBV6-1 and TRBJ2-5, with 10 bases that match TRBD1. With 5 bases clipped from V and 0 bases from J, the junction kept 3 bases outside the gene matches. Germline-derived CDR1 and CDR2 are MNHNS and SASEGT. This CDR3 contains 15 residues. CDR3 in DNA: TGTGCCAGCAGTTCCGGGACAGGGGACCAAGAGACCCAGTACTTC. Encoded protein: CASSSGTGDQETQYF.

The chain combines TRBV7-6 with TRBJ2-5, with unresolved D. Germline lookup yields CDR1 SGHVS and CDR2 FNYEAQ. Trimming shortened V by 3 bases and J by 5 bases, and 10 bases separated the two germline ends. This CDR3 spans 13 amino acids. CDR3 loop: CASSFRLGETQYF. The CDR3 DNA reads TGTGCCAGCAGCTTCCGCCTCGGGGAGACCCAGTACTTC.

Only one count was recorded for this clonotype. The CDR3 DNA is TGTGCCAGCAGCGGGACAGGGGGATTTCTTTTAGCCAAAAACATTCAGTACTTC. Translated: CASSGTGGFLLAKNIQYF. The chain employs TRBV6-5 and TRBJ2-4; 11 bases map to TRBD1. The CDR3 totals 18 residues. J was trimmed by 0 bases and V by 6 bases; bases with no gene match: 10. Germline V gene lookup returns CDR1 MNHEY and CDR2 SVGAGI.

The chain links TRBV3-1 to TRBJ1-6, with D hard to call. The length of the CDR3 is 14 residues. Looked up from germline, CDR1 is LGHDT and CDR2 is YNNKEL (reference sequence). CDR3 in amino acids: CARSHGRGRPPLHF. Written as DNA, the CDR3 is TGTGCGAGGAGCCACGGACGGGGTAGACCACCCCTCCACTTT.

As for this clonotype: One base away lies a much larger clone, so this may be a sequencing read error. The chain has TRBV6-6 and TRBJ2-2, with 8 bases that match TRBD1. The germline CDR1 and CDR2 sequences are MNHNY and SVGAGI (reference sequence). The CDR3 length is 13 residues. CDR3 DNA: TGTGCCAGCAGCAGGGGGCCGGGCGGGGAGCTGTCTTTT. This codes for CASSRGPGGELSF.

This clonotype was counted ten times or more. The gene calls are TRBV6-5 and TRBJ1-5; TRBD1 matches at 8 bases. Germline CDR1 reads MNHEY; CDR2 reads SVGAGI. There are 14 residues in the CDR3. J lost 7 bases, V lost 5 bases, and 7 bases had no gene match. CDR3: CASSEGQGTQPQHF. The CDR3 region has the DNA TGTGCCAGCAGTGAAGGACAGGGCACCCAGCCCCAGCATTTT.

The gene calls are TRBV5-1 and TRBJ2-2; a weak D match, TRBD1 (6 bases). V was trimmed by 5 bases and J by 5 bases, leaving 19 bases between them. The CDR3 totals 16 residues. Germline loops: CDR1 SGHRS, CDR2 YFSETQ. The CDR3, as DNA: TGCGCCAGCAGATCATCAGGGGTAGAGAAAACCGGGGAGCTGTTTTTT. It encodes CASRSSGVEKTGELFF.

There are many counts of this clonotype. This rearrangement joins TRBV6-2 or TRBV6-3 to TRBJ1-5, with D maybe TRBD1 (5 bases). Per germline, CDR1 MNHEY and CDR2 SVGEGT. CDR3 length: 15 amino acids. Trimming took off 6 bases at V and 4 bases at J, with 16 bases between the two ends. CDR3 region: CASSPPRERNQPQHF. CDR3 sequence (DNA): TGTGCCAGCAGCCCGCCCAGGGAACGGAATCAGCCCCAGCATTTT.

This clonotype was detected only a few times. This may be a read error, as it is one base from a much larger clone. This sequence joins TRBV9 and TRBJ2-3, with TRBD2 matching 8 bases. J gave up 4 bases and V 4 bases, and 8 bases lay outside the gene matches. This CDR3 region has 15 residues. Germline loops: CDR1 SGDLS, CDR2 YYNGEE. CDR3 amino acids: CASSPQRGMADTQYF. The CDR3 nucleotides are TGTGCCAGCAGCCCCCAGCGGGGGATGGCAGATACGCAGTATTTT.

As to this clonotype: This clone may be a read error of a much larger clone one base away. The CDR3 loop is CASSPGPERAKNIRYF. The CDR3 DNA reads as TGCGCCAGCAGCCCCGGGCCTGAGCGGGCCAAAAACATTCGGTACTTC. The chain is built from TRBV4-1 and TRBJ2-4, with TRBD2 as a possible D gene (6 bases). Germline CDR1 reads MGHRA; CDR2 reads YSYEKL. The CDR3 has 16 amino acids.

This clonotype was detected ten times or more. This chain uses TRBV6-1 with TRBJ2-2, with 7 positions matching TRBD1. Trimming at V came to 4 bases and at J to 7 bases, leaving 0 bases not matched to a gene. The CDR3 runs 12 residues. The germline gives CDR1 MNHNS, CDR2 SASEGT. CDR3 sequence reads: CASSGDSGELFF. Here the CDR3 DNA reads TGTGCCAGCAGTGGGGACAGCGGGGAGCTGTTTTTT.

The CDR3 DNA reads as TGTGCCAGCAGCCTGGACGGGATCTCTGGAAACACCATATATTTT. Translating gives CASSLDGISGNTIYF. The rearrangement joins TRBV3-1 to TRBJ1-3; no definite D call. Germline values: CDR1 LGHDT, CDR2 YNNKEL (reference sequence). V lost 4 bases and J lost 0, with 10 bases in between. The CDR3 runs to 15 residues.

As for this clonotype: This could be a read error, since a much larger clone is one nucleotide away. The gene calls are TRBV7-9 and TRBJ2-7, with TRBD1 as a possible D gene (6 bases). V dropped 11 bases and J dropped 3 bases, with 23 bases sitting between them. The CDR3 loop spans 15 amino acids. CDR1 and CDR2 from the germline V gene are SEHNR and FQNEAQ (reference sequence). CDR3 in amino acids: CAGTSYDRPDYEQYF. In nucleotides, the CDR3 is TGTGCCGGCACAAGCTACGACAGGCCCGACTACGAGCAGTACTTC.

On this clonotype: This may arise from a read error, as a much more abundant clone is one base away. This sequence joins TRBV7-7 and TRBJ2-1, with TRBD1 matching over 9 bases. Germline CDR1 SSHAT, CDR2 FNYEAQ (reference sequence). The CDR3 is 16 residues long. This CDR3 reads CASSRGTGLGINGQFF. In nucleotides, the CDR3 is TGTGCTAGCAGCAGAGGGACAGGGCTCGGAATCAATGGGCAGTTCTTC.